A selection of T cell receptor beta chains follows, all from one sample in a study of blood T cell repertoires in COVID-19. Assay used: immunoSEQ multiplex PCR; TCRdb lists only in-frame clones, some missing. Of around 300,000 clones in the sample, roughly 87% were seen once. The material sequenced was peripheral blood. All receptors derive from a man aged 45-65 years with active or convalescent COVID-19. CDR3s include the opening cysteine and the closing phenylalanine or tryptophan. A D gene is named only where the DNA matches it firmly. Clone size, where shown, is once, few, many, or a class for clones that have expanded.

size	D	V	J	CDR3	DNA
-	TRBD1	TRBV28	TRBJ1-5	CASRLGQGGSQPQHF	TGTGCCAGCAGGCTGGGACAGGGAGGCAGTCAGCCCCAGCATTTT
-	TRBD2	TRBV9	TRBJ2-1	CASSVVAGGFYNEQFF	TGTGCCAGCAGCGTAGTCGCGGGGGGATTTTACAATGAGCAGTTCTTC
-	-	TRBV18	TRBJ1-1	CASSYEGNTEAFF	TGTGCCAGCTCTTACGAGGGGAACACTGAAGCTTTCTTT
-	TRBD2	TRBV29-1	TRBJ2-1	CSVERLAGQGNEQFF	TGCAGCGTTGAGCGACTAGCGGGACAAGGCAATGAGCAGTTCTTC
once	-	TRBV2	TRBJ1-1	CASSPTWQEGEAFF	TGTGCCAGCAGCCCCACCTGGCAGGAGGGTGAAGCTTTCTTT
few	-	TRBV12-3/TRBV12-4	TRBJ1-1	CASSLTHPGAFF	TGTGCCAGCAGTTTAACTCACCCGGGAGCTTTCTTT
-	-	TRBV28	TRBJ1-1	CASSLGGENTEAFF	TGTGCCAGCAGTTTAGGAGGGGAAAACACTGAAGCTTTCTTT
-	-	TRBV19	TRBJ2-1	CASSIGGGRSYNEQFF	TGTGCCAGTAGTATAGGAGGGGGTAGGTCCTACAATGAGCAGTTCTTC
-	TRBD1	TRBV5-4	TRBJ2-7	CASSHGTARSYEQYF	TGTGCCAGCAGCCATGGGACAGCCAGATCCTACGAGCAGTACTTC
-	TRBD2	TRBV7-3	TRBJ2-5	CASSSRGRGGETQYF	TGTGCCAGCAGCTCTAGGGGCCGGGGGGGGGAGACCCAGTACTTC
-	TRBD1	TRBV6-4	TRBJ2-7	CASSMTGDHEQYF	TGTGCCAGCAGTATGACAGGGGACCACGAGCAGTACTTC
-	TRBD2	TRBV28	TRBJ2-3	CASSLPGLAELDTQYF	TGTGCCAGCAGTCTACCCGGACTAGCGGAGCTAGATACGCAGTATTTT
-	TRBD2	TRBV28	TRBJ2-7	CASTGGRVIHEQYF	TGTGCCAGCACGGGAGGCAGGGTGATCCACGAGCAGTACTTC
-	-	TRBV9	TRBJ1-1	CASSGTWGGGEAFF	TGTGCCAGCAGCGGGACCTGGGGGGGCGGTGAAGCTTTCTTT
-	TRBD1	TRBV9	TRBJ2-5	CASSPAQGVGETQYF	TGTGCCAGCAGCCCCGCGCAGGGGGTCGGAGAGACCCAGTACTTC
-	TRBD1	TRBV5-1	TRBJ1-3	CASSLQGAENTIYF	TGCGCCAGCAGCTTACAGGGGGCCGAAAACACCATATATTTT
-	TRBD2	TRBV19	TRBJ2-5	CASSVVTSGIRETQYF	TGTGCCAGTAGTGTCGTCACTAGCGGGATCCGCGAGACCCAGTACTTC
-	-	TRBV9	TRBJ1-1	CASSVTSSGIGAEAFF	TGTGCCAGCAGCGTAACTAGCTCAGGGATAGGCGCTGAAGCTTTCTTT
-	-	TRBV5-4	TRBJ1-6	CASSLWAANSPLHF	TGTGCCAGCAGCTTGTGGGCAGCCAATTCACCCCTCCACTTT